This TCR beta chain is drawn from a study of blood T cell repertoires in COVID-19 (dated by TCRdb to the early 2020s). Notes on the research overall: Samples covering the acute and convalescent phases of COVID-19 were provided by collaborators in the United States, Italy and Spain. Where HLA class I and class II types were available, the types were taken from metadata supplied by the sample provider, not from assay-based typing. The samples were drawn from two sources: the first 160 participants of the ongoing ImmuneRACE study, and 1,254 subjects contributed by 6 global collaborators. The dataset comprised deeply sampled blood TCRbeta repertoires from subjects exposed to, actively infected with, or recovered from COVID-19. A freely available public database, intended as a resource for researchers studying the immune response to SARS-CoV-2, is where the repertoires were released. The prospective study material was composed of cDNA or gDNA derived from T cells, B-cell-depleted T cells, or PBMCs. The sample metadata nearly always contained a de-identified subject ID, COVID-19 status, age in years and sex.

Study-level results and caveats: The amount of clinical and demographic metadata varied by source and participant and was provided uncurated.

The immunoSEQ Assay, a bias-controlled multiplex PCR, was used to amplify TCRbeta CDR3 regions from genomic DNA. The study's own analysis went as follows. The number of nucleated cells in each sample was estimated by amplification of reference gene primers within the assay. To quantify the absolute abundance of each unique TCRbeta CDR3 rearrangement, sequence reads were collapsed and filtered. For each sample, productive Simpson clonality was calculated by taking the square root of Simpson's diversity index across productive rearrangements. TCRdb carries this immuneACCESS record with in-frame sequences only. Its versions omit some clonotypes, under half of them owing to an unresolved V gene in the studies checked, with the rest unexplained. V, J and clone size were drawn from that table, and D and trimming were deduced from the DNA. This sample comprises fewer than 150,000 clones, approximately 88% of them detected only once. Of the sample, around 13% falls within the top ten clones.

V is pruned by 8 bases and J by 11 bases, leaving 14 bases of the junction without a gene match. The CDR3 numbers 13 residues from cysteine through phenylalanine. Only the CDR3 DNA stays, 39 bases, in frame from base 1. The germline V gene supplies CDR1 SNHLY and CDR2 FYNNEI. Another Seattle source contributed samples from volunteer blood donors who had recovered from COVID-19. The collaborating institutions used their own protocols to collect whole blood in K2EDTA tubes. Collaborator samples were shipped for TCRbeta analysis as frozen whole blood, isolated PBMCs, or DNA extracted from either sample type. This clone occurred a few times. Its antigen is not yet known. The record has no base qualities; no much larger clone is one base away.

The rearrangement joined TRBV2 to TRBJ1-1; 7 bases in between match TRBD1. The sequenced sample consisted of peripheral blood. This sequence was found in a woman in her thirties who had recovered from COVID-19. CDR3 reads: CASRGSRGASAFF. The sequenced DNA is TGTGCCAGCCGGGGATCCAGGGGGGCTTCGGCTTTCTTT.